One and the same sample provided the 16 T cell receptor beta chains below, sequenced in a study of cytomegalovirus exposure and HLA in healthy donors. The PCR was carried out with 60 Vbeta primers and 13 Jbeta primers. Sequencing was performed with immunoSEQ multiplex PCR; in TCRdb, only in-frame clones are kept and a portion is missing. This sample yields 120,000 or so clones, of which around 80% are seen a single time; about 11% belongs to the top ten. Material for sequencing was PBMCs. Receptor source: a man aged 30 to 39 in good health and CMV-seropositive.

The chain couples TRBV28 to TRBJ1-1; 9 nucleotides match TRBD1. CDR1 is MDHEN and CDR2 is SYDVKM in the germline V gene. Trimming at V came to 5 bases and at J to 1 base, leaving 2 bases not matched to a gene. CDR3 size: 14 residues. CDR3: CASSTGQGNTEAFF. The CDR3 DNA follows: TGTGCCAGCAGTACGGGACAGGGGAACACTGAAGCTTTCTTT.

The chain couples TRBV27 to TRBJ1-5; tentative D call: TRBD1 (5 bases). With 4 bases removed from V and 3 bases from J, the gap between germline ends came to 10 bases. Germline assignment: CDR1 MNHEY and CDR2 SMNVEV (reference sequence). The CDR3 spans 14 residues. The CDR3 sequence is CASSSGGNNQPQHF. In nucleotides, the CDR3 is TGTGCCAGCAGTTCTGGGGGGAACAATCAGCCCCAGCATTTT.

The rearrangement uses TRBV7-2 and TRBJ2-1; 12 bases match TRBD2. J lost 10 bases, V lost 5 bases, and 9 bases had no gene match. Looked up from germline, CDR1 is SGHTA and CDR2 is FQGNSA. The CDR3 sequence is 15 residues long. The CDR3, as DNA: TGTGCCAGCAGCCCCCTAGCGGGAGGGCCGGGGGAGCAGTTCTTC. Amino acid sequence: CASSPLAGGPGEQFF.

J is TRBJ1-1 and V is TRBV5-1; 8 bases match TRBD1. The CDR3 spans 14 residues. Germline V lookup: CDR1 SGHRS, CDR2 YFSETQ. V gave up 6 bases and J gave up 3 bases; unmatched junction bases: 7. In nucleotides, the CDR3 is TGCGCCAGCACGCTCCAGGGGGCGGACACTGAAGCTTTCTTT. Translating it yields CASTLQGADTEAFF.

Points on this clone: Other DNA variants within this sample encode the same CDR3. The V call is TRBV27, the J call TRBJ2-7; tentatively, D is TRBD2 (6 bases). This CDR3 is 13 amino acids long. V lost 5 bases to trimming and J lost 4 bases, with 12 bases between them. CDR1 and CDR2 from the germline V gene are MNHEY and SMNVEV (reference sequence). The CDR3 reads CASSDGTPYEQYF. As DNA, the CDR3 is TGTGCCAGCAGTGACGGGACTCCTTACGAGCAGTACTTC.

This clone was recorded a few times. The chain recombines TRBV19 with TRBJ2-2; TRBD1 aligns across 8 bases. CDR1 and CDR2 (germline): LNHDA, SQIVND (reference sequence). With V trimmed by 5 bases and J by 0 bases, 5 bases remained unmatched. The CDR3 has 16 residues. In DNA, the CDR3 is TGTGCCAGTAGTTACTTGGACAGGGCGAACACCGGGGAGCTGTTTTTT. Protein product: CASSYLDRANTGELFF. Drawing the rest from reference TRBV19 and TRBJ2-2, the complete variable domain is DGGITQSPKYLFRKEGQNVTLSCEQNLNHDAMYWYRQDPGQGLRLIYYSQIVNDFQKGDIAEGYSVSREKKESFPLTVTSAQKNPTAFYLCASSYLDRANTGELFFGEGSRLTVL.

This rearrangement joins TRBV4-2 to TRBJ2-1; 12 bases are shared with TRBD2. The CDR3 extends over 19 amino acids. CDR1 is LGHNA, CDR2 YNFKEQ, per germline. Trimming at V came to 3 bases and at J to 3 bases, leaving 12 bases not matched to a gene. Here the CDR3 DNA reads TGTGCCAGCAGCCATTCCGGTTGGGCTAGCGGGAGGGACTACAATGAGCAGTTCTTC. This gives the protein CASSHSGWASGRDYNEQFF.

The chain is built from TRBV9 and TRBJ2-1; D gene unclear. Trimming stripped 0 bases from V and 4 bases from J, with 20 bases between. Per germline, CDR1 SGDLS and CDR2 YYNGEE. The CDR3 sequence is 18 residues long. CDR3 sequence (DNA): TGTGCCAGCAGCGTAGATCCTTTAGCAGTCGGCGGTTACAATGAGCAGTTCTTC. As protein: CASSVDPLAVGGYNEQFF.

The chain has TRBV19 and TRBJ1-5, with 7 bases aligning to TRBD1. V was clipped by 6 bases and J by 4 bases; unmatched bases: 9. CDR3 length: 15 amino acids. Germline V gives CDR1 LNHDA, CDR2 SQIVND (reference sequence). CDR3 protein: CASSPQGVTNQPQHF. CDR3 DNA: TGTGCCAGTAGCCCCCAGGGGGTTACTAATCAGCCCCAGCATTTT.

The chain links TRBV4-3 to TRBJ1-4; the match to TRBD1 covers 7 bases. This CDR3 region has 17 residues. Germline CDR1 is LGHNA and CDR2 is YSLEER. J gave up 2 bases and V 0 bases, and 6 bases lay outside the gene matches. The CDR3 spells CASSQDGTELTNEKLFF. The CDR3 DNA reads as TGCGCCAGCAGCCAAGATGGGACAGAGCTTACTAATGAAAAACTGTTTTTT.

The V gene is TRBV4-1, the J gene TRBJ1-5, with D perhaps TRBD1 (5 bases). The CDR3 spans 18 residues. V was pared by 1 base and J by 2 bases, with 18 bases between. The germline V gene encodes CDR1 MGHRA and CDR2 YSYEKL. CDR3 in amino acids: CASSQVGGRGFGNQPQHF. Here the CDR3 DNA reads TGCGCCAGCAGCCAAGTTGGGGGGAGGGGATTTGGCAATCAGCCCCAGCATTTT.

The rearrangement uses TRBV6-6 and TRBJ1-2; D call uncertain. With 0 bases removed from V and 8 bases from J, the gap between germline ends came to 13 bases. Germline-derived CDR1 and CDR2 are MNHNY and SVGAGI (reference sequence). This CDR3 spans 14 amino acids. CDR3 region: CASSYSDYLEGYTF. For the CDR3, the DNA is TGTGCCAGCAGTTACTCGGACTACTTAGAGGGCTACACCTTC.

V is TRBV18 and J is TRBJ2-1, with TRBD1 as a possible D gene (6 bases). The germline gives CDR1 KGHSH, CDR2 LQKENI. V lost 3 bases to trimming and J lost 7 bases, with 19 bases between them. The CDR3 is 16 amino acids. CDR3 protein: CASSPRPRGDWNEQFF. CDR3 DNA sequence: TGTGCCAGCTCACCCCGGCCCAGGGGCGACTGGAATGAGCAGTTCTTC.

The rearrangement links TRBV27 to TRBJ2-5, with 7 bases matching TRBD2. This CDR3 region has 12 residues. Unmatched junction bases numbered 11, after V lost 8 bases and J lost 11 bases. Per germline, CDR1 MNHEY and CDR2 SMNVEV (reference sequence). CDR3 residues: CASRGPMREQYF. CDR3 DNA: TGTGCCAGCCGAGGGCCAATGCGGGAGCAGTACTTC.

The rearrangement uses TRBV18 and TRBJ2-1, with D possibly TRBD2 on 5 matching bases. Germline V gene sequence: CDR1 KGHSH, CDR2 LQKENI. Trimming took 5 bases from V and 2 from J, leaving 13 bases between them. This CDR3 has 15 residues. The CDR3 is CASSLSGFAYNEQFF. In DNA form, the CDR3 reads TGTGCCAGCTCATTAAGCGGTTTCGCCTACAATGAGCAGTTCTTC.

The chain is built from TRBV9 and TRBJ1-1; D perhaps matches TRBD1 (6 bases). Trimming took off 3 bases at V and 3 bases at J, with 12 bases between the two ends. The CDR3 is 14 amino acids. Germline loops: CDR1 SGDLS, CDR2 YYNGEE. DNA for the CDR3: TGTGCCAGCAGCGCGATGGACAGCTACACTGAAGCTTTCTTT. The encoded protein is CASSAMDSYTEAFF.